The 30 T cell receptor beta chains in this list originate from one sample, sequenced in a study of shared clonotypes between healthy human individuals. Measured with immunoSEQ multiplex PCR; TCRdb has only the in-frame clones, and not every one. The table lists some 2,500,000 clones, roughly 93% of them singletons. The sequenced sample was naive CD4+ T cells from PBMCs. Subset here: CD45RA+ positively selected. The receptor source for this set is a man younger than 35 in good health. Some clones in this sample may be carry-over from other donors' samples.

This chain connects TRBV28 to TRBJ1-6, with 11 nucleotides matching TRBD1. The germline V gene has CDR1 MDHEN and CDR2 SYDVKM. The CDR3 runs to 15 residues. V lost 5 bases and J lost 11; bases outside the gene matches: 8. For the CDR3, the DNA is TGTGCCAGCAGTATCGAGGGACAGGGGGTGGCACCCCTCCACTTT. As protein: CASSIEGQGVAPLHF.

The chain recombines TRBV20-1 with TRBJ2-1; D unresolved. The germline CDR1 and CDR2 sequences are DFQATT and SNEGSKA (reference sequence). The CDR3 spans 11 residues. Trimming left V 1 base short and J 10 bases short, with 8 bases between. CDR3 coding DNA: TGCAGTGCTAGAGCCCTAGTCGAGCAGTTCTTC. Translated, it gives CSARALVEQFF.

The chain is built from TRBV5-1 and TRBJ2-7; D tentatively fits TRBD1 or TRBD2 (5 bases each). The CDR3 runs to 13 residues. The ends were cut back, 5 bases at V and 6 bases at J, with 15 bases in the middle. Germline-derived CDR1 and CDR2 are SGHRS and YFSETQ. CDR3 nucleotide sequence: TGCGCCAGCAGGGGACGGGGCCTGGGCGAGCAGTACTTC. It is translated as CASRGRGLGEQYF.

In its sample, this clone was seen a few times. This chain joins TRBV6-4 and TRBJ1-1; D ambiguous. Germline V CDR1 and CDR2: MRHNA, SNTAGT. The CDR3 is made up of 11 amino acids. The germline V and J ends were trimmed by 9 bases and 2 bases, with 7 bases remaining between them. CDR3 residues: CARFLNTEAFF. In DNA, the CDR3 is TGTGCCAGATTTCTAAACACTGAAGCTTTCTTT.

This clone was seen just once. This chain joins TRBV5-1 and TRBJ2-5; 9 bases are a match to TRBD1. The trim removed 6 bases at V and 5 bases at J, leaving 8 bases unmatched. Germline V gene sequence: CDR1 SGHRS, CDR2 YFSETQ. The CDR3 covers 14 residues. CDR3 bases: TGCGCCAGCAACCGGGGACAGGGAATGGAGACCCAGTACTTC. It yields the protein CASNRGQGMETQYF.

The gene calls are TRBV28 and TRBJ1-2, with D uncertain. CDR3 size: 17 residues. The germline gives CDR1 MDHEN, CDR2 SYDVKM. V lost 1 base to trimming and J lost 4 bases, with 19 bases between them. The CDR3 DNA reads as TGTGCCAGCAGTTTATTTCGGGCCGATACTATCCCCTATGGCTACACCTTC. It is translated as CASSLFRADTIPYGYTF.

The J gene is TRBJ2-3, the V gene TRBV2; TRBD2 aligns across 10 bases. The V segment lost 4 bases and the J segment 5 bases; nucleotides outside the gene matches: 9. Germline V CDR1 and CDR2: SNHLY, FYNNEI. The CDR3 is 16 amino acids. The CDR3 nucleotides are TGTGCCAGCAGTGGGATAGCGGGAGGAGCGATAGATACGCAGTATTTT. It yields the protein CASSGIAGGAIDTQYF.

This clone was seen just once. Other DNA variants within this sample encode the same CDR3. The V gene is TRBV28, the J gene TRBJ1-1; D perhaps matches TRBD1 (6 bases). This CDR3 comprises 15 residues. Germline V gene lookup returns CDR1 MDHEN and CDR2 SYDVKM. The V gene lost 2 bases and the J gene lost 0 bases, with 10 bases spanning the gap. CDR3 in amino acids: CASSLGGGLNTEAFF. CDR3 coding DNA: TGTGCCAGCAGTTTAGGGGGGGGGCTGAACACTGAAGCTTTCTTT.

This clone came up once. The V call is TRBV25-1, the J call TRBJ2-1; 12 bases are shared with TRBD2. The germline gives CDR1 MGHDK, CDR2 SYGVNS. J lost 4 bases, V lost 3 bases, and 4 bases had no gene match. The CDR3 is 16 residues long. The CDR3 here is CASSESGTSGYNEQFF. For the CDR3, the DNA is TGTGCCAGCAGTGAGTCCGGGACTAGCGGGTACAATGAGCAGTTCTTC.

The chain couples TRBV19 to TRBJ1-1; D possibly corresponds to TRBD1 (5 bases). The germline gives CDR1 LNHDA, CDR2 SQIVND (reference sequence). Trimming stripped 5 bases from V and 5 bases from J, with 27 bases between. The CDR3 is 18 amino acids. The CDR3, as DNA: TGTGCCAGTAGTCCCCGCTCCGGCTACAGGAGAGGGTCGACTGAAGCTTTCTTT. Its protein product is CASSPRSGYRRGSTEAFF.

DNA for the CDR3: TGTGCCAGCAGTCGACTAGCGGGGACCTACAATGAGCAGTTCTTC. This gives the protein CASSRLAGTYNEQFF. The genes are TRBV28 and TRBJ2-1; 11 bases are shared with TRBD2. After removal of 5 bases from V and 2 bases from J, the junction contained 2 bases not matched to a gene. This CDR3 contains 15 residues. Germline loops: CDR1 MDHEN, CDR2 SYDVKM.

The chain combines TRBV10-1 with TRBJ2-7, with 15 bases that match TRBD2. The trim removed 7 bases at V and 4 bases at J, leaving 5 bases unmatched. The CDR3 sequence is 15 residues long. The germline V gene has CDR1 WNHNN and CDR2 SYGVQD (reference sequence). CDR3 DNA: TGCGCCAGCATGTCCGGGACTAGCGGGAGGTACGAGCAGTACTTC. As protein: CASMSGTSGRYEQYF.

This rearrangement joins TRBV6-5 to TRBJ1-1, with no clear D. This CDR3 contains 13 residues. Trimming shortened V by 0 bases and J by 6 bases, and 8 bases separated the two germline ends. Germline-derived CDR1 and CDR2 are MNHEY and SVGAGI. CDR3 DNA: TGTGCCAGCAGTTACTCAGGCGCAGCTGAAGCTTTCTTT. Translating gives CASSYSGAAEAFF.

V gene TRBV18 combines with J gene TRBJ1-6; the D is unclear. The CDR3 length is 13 residues. CDR1 KGHSH and CDR2 LQKENI come from the germline V gene. V was clipped by 3 bases and J by 10 bases, with 10 bases between them. The CDR3 coding sequence is TGTGCCAGCTCACCTGGTATGTTGTCACCCCTCCACTTT. It encodes CASSPGMLSPLHF.

The chain couples TRBV28 to TRBJ2-7, with a weak D call TRBD1 (6 bases). The germline V gene has CDR1 MDHEN and CDR2 SYDVKM. With 3 bases removed from V and 4 bases from J, the gap between germline ends came to 16 bases. The CDR3 has 15 residues. For the CDR3, the DNA is TGTGCCAGCAGTTTTTCCCGCAGGGGTGGGTACGAGCAGTACTTC. It codes for CASSFSRRGGYEQYF.

The chain carries TRBV19 and TRBJ2-7; 10 bases map to TRBD1. Trimming removed 4 bases from V and 2 bases from J; junction bases left unmatched: 5. Per germline, CDR1 LNHDA and CDR2 SQIVND (reference sequence). The CDR3 sequence is 15 residues long. In DNA form, the CDR3 reads TGTGCCAGTAGTACGAGACAGGGGGCCACCTACGAGCAGTACTTC. Encoded protein: CASSTRQGATYEQYF.

The chain couples TRBV7-8 to TRBJ2-3; D may match TRBD1 or TRBD2 (6 bases each). The CDR3 is made up of 17 amino acids. The germline V and J ends were trimmed by 5 bases and 6 bases, with 24 bases remaining between them. Germline V gene data show CDR1 as SGHVS and CDR2 as FQNEAQ. In DNA form, the CDR3 reads TGTGCCAGCAGCCCCCACAGGGTAGCGGTCAAGAGTGATACGCAGTATTTT. It specifies CASSPHRVAVKSDTQYF.

The CDR3 loop is CASSLTRQGGGEQYF. The DNA for the CDR3 is TGTGCCAGCAGCTTAACTCGACAGGGGGGAGGAGAGCAGTACTTC. The chain has TRBV11-2 and TRBJ2-7, with TRBD1 matching over 9 bases. The CDR3 extends over 15 amino acids. After removal of 2 bases from V and 7 bases from J, the junction contained 9 bases not matched to a gene. From germline, CDR1 is SGHAT and CDR2 FQNNGV.

The chain recombines TRBV30 with TRBJ1-2, with 7 bases that match TRBD1. J gave up 4 bases and V 4 bases, and 9 bases lay outside the gene matches. CDR3 size: 14 residues. Germline lookup yields CDR1 GTSNPN and CDR2 SVGIG (reference sequence). As DNA, the CDR3 is TGTGCCTGGAATCGACAGGGAGATGGCTATGGCTACACCTTC. Encoded protein: CAWNRQGDGYGYTF.

In the case of this clone: Additional DNA sequences in this sample encode the identical CDR3. The chain uses TRBV7-6 and TRBJ2-1; 9 bases match TRBD2. The J segment lost 3 bases and the V segment lost 1 base, leaving 1 base of the junction unmatched. The germline V gene encodes CDR1 SGHVS and CDR2 FNYEAQ. The CDR3 contains 15 residues. CDR3 bases: TGTGCCAGCAGCTTAGAAGCGGGAGGCTACAATGAGCAGTTCTTC. Amino acid sequence: CASSLEAGGYNEQFF.

CDR3 in DNA: TGTGCCAGCAGTCCTTGGGGACAGGGGGGCAATCAGCCCCAGCATTTT. Protein sequence: CASSPWGQGGNQPQHF. The rearrangement uses TRBV28 and TRBJ1-5; 11 bases are shared with TRBD1. The CDR3 covers 16 residues. CDR1 and CDR2 from the germline V gene are MDHEN and SYDVKM. Unmatched junction bases numbered 5, after V lost 5 bases and J lost 2 bases.

Here the CDR3 reads CASSKGLAGGDEQFF. In DNA, the CDR3 is TGTGCCAGCAGCAAGGGACTAGCGGGAGGTGATGAGCAGTTCTTC. The gene calls are TRBV11-3 and TRBJ2-1; TRBD2 matches at 15 bases. Germline-derived CDR1 and CDR2 are SGHNT and YENEEA. The junction had 4 bases not matched to a gene; V was cut back by 5 bases and J by 8 bases. The CDR3 runs to 15 residues.

The chain joins TRBV29-1 to TRBJ2-7, with 7 positions matching TRBD1. The CDR3 totals 12 residues. The ends lost 7 bases at V and 4 bases at J; junction bases unmatched: 7. The germline gives CDR1 SQVTM, CDR2 ANQGSEA. CDR3 bases: TGCAGCGCCCGGGACAGTCGGTACGAGCAGTACTTC. Its translation: CSARDSRYEQYF.

The chain is built from TRBV7-3 and TRBJ2-5; 9 bases are shared with TRBD1. This CDR3 region has 16 residues. V dropped 5 bases and J dropped 1; count of bases not matched to a gene: 8. The germline V gene has CDR1 SGHTA and CDR2 FQGTGA. This CDR3 reads CASSTAGQGGQETQYF. Here the CDR3 DNA reads TGTGCCAGCAGCACTGCGGGACAGGGCGGCCAAGAGACCCAGTACTTC.

V and J are TRBV7-2 and TRBJ2-3; the match to TRBD2 covers 7 bases. This CDR3 contains 15 residues. Unmatched junction bases numbered 11, after V lost 5 bases and J lost 6 bases. CDR1 SGHTA and CDR2 FQGNSA come from the germline V gene. DNA of the CDR3: TGTGCCAGCAGCCTAAGCGGGGTCCTCAGGGATACGCAGTATTTT. It is translated as CASSLSGVLRDTQYF.

This chain connects TRBV7-3 to TRBJ2-7; perhaps TRBD2 as D (6 bases). Per germline, CDR1 SGHTA and CDR2 FQGTGA. This CDR3 contains 13 residues. Trimming removed 5 bases from V and 5 bases from J, with 13 bases in between. The CDR3 DNA sequence: TGTGCCAGCAGCCTAGGGACTGAGAACGAGCAGTACTTC. Translating gives CASSLGTENEQYF.

This sequence joins TRBV7-9 and TRBJ2-1; no definite D call. Trimming left V 3 bases short and J 9 bases short, with 12 bases between. The CDR3 length is 13 residues. Germline CDR1 reads SEHNR; CDR2 reads FQNEAQ (reference sequence). For the CDR3, the DNA is TGTGCCAGCAGCTTGGGCCCGGGCGGTGAGCAGTTCTTC. Its translation: CASSLGPGGEQFF.

The rearrangement uses TRBV28 and TRBJ1-4; the match to TRBD1 covers 7 bases. The CDR3 totals 14 residues. The J segment lost 3 bases and the V segment lost 7 bases, leaving 5 bases of the junction unmatched. CDR1 is MDHEN and CDR2 is SYDVKM in the germline V gene. The CDR3, as DNA: TGTGCCAGCAATTCAGGGGGAGCTAATGAAAAACTGTTTTTT. This sequence encodes CASNSGGANEKLFF.

For this clone: The sample carries other DNA sequences with the same CDR3. The rearrangement links TRBV7-9 to TRBJ2-1; 7 bases agree with TRBD2. Germline V gene lookup returns CDR1 SEHNR and CDR2 FQNEAQ (reference sequence). The V gene end was trimmed by 0 bases and the J gene end by 5 bases; junction bases not matched to a gene: 1. The CDR3 is 14 amino acids. This CDR3 reads CASSLAGGDNEQFF. CDR3 in DNA: TGTGCCAGCAGCTTAGCGGGAGGGGACAATGAGCAGTTCTTC.

CDR3 region: CASSIGKPSYQETQYF. The CDR3 nucleotides are TGCGCCAGCAGCATCGGGAAGCCGTCCTATCAAGAGACCCAGTACTTC. The chain carries TRBV5-1 and TRBJ2-5; a possible D gene is TRBD2 (5 bases). The CDR3 sequence is 16 residues long. The germline V gene has CDR1 SGHRS and CDR2 YFSETQ. V lost 4 bases to trimming and J lost 2 bases, with 18 bases between them. The full variable domain, with the rest looked up from reference TRBV5-1 and TRBJ2-5, is KAGVTQTPRYLIKTRGQQVTLSCSPISGHRSVSWYQQTPGQGLQFLFEYFSETQRNKGNFPGRFSGRQFSNSRSEMNVSTLELGDSALYLCASSIGKPSYQETQYFGPGTRLLVL.